These 25 T cell receptor beta chains came from one sample sequenced in a study of T cells in Graves' hyperthyroidism and ophthalmopathy. Amplification of TCR beta CDR3 regions used RNA as the template. The HTBI primer set was used in a first-round RT-PCR of the TCR CDR3. MiXCR was run by TCRdb on the multiplex PCR reads, yielding one entry per CDR3 protein. The sample lists roughly 300,000 distinct CDR3 sequences, 21% seen once, with 50% to 65% in the top ten. The sample consisted of blood. These receptors originate from a woman aged 45-59 years with Graves' hyperthyroidism.

This chain connects TRBV5-1 to TRBJ2-5; 10 bases align to TRBD2. This CDR3 comprises 17 residues. V was pared by 1 base and J by 6 bases, with 12 bases of the junction left unmatched. Germline CDR1 is SGHRS and CDR2 is YFSETQ. CDR3 sequence (DNA): TGCGCCAGCAGCTTGTCAAGCGGGAGGGCCCTCGGAAAGACCCAGTACTTC. Protein product: CASSLSSGRALGKTQYF.

This clonotype occurred many times. The chain combines TRBV20-1 with TRBJ1-2, with D maybe TRBD1 (5 bases). The ends were cut back, 6 bases at V and 2 bases at J, with 13 bases in the middle. Germline CDR1 reads DFQATT; CDR2 reads SNEGSKA (reference sequence). The CDR3 is made up of 13 amino acids. The CDR3 here is CSADGTGNYGYTF. CDR3 DNA: TGCAGTGCCGATGGGACGGGGAACTATGGCTACACCTTC.

There are many counts of this clonotype. This chain connects TRBV6-2 or TRBV6-3 to TRBJ2-5; D call uncertain. This CDR3 spans 15 amino acids. Germline V gene data show CDR1 as MNHEY and CDR2 as SVGEGT. V lost 2 bases to trimming and J lost 5 bases, with 15 bases between them. This chain's CDR3 is CASSYKVKRIETQYF. CDR3 sequence (DNA): TGTGCCAGCAGTTACAAGGTCAAAAGGATTGAGACCCAGTACTTC.

The chain is built from TRBV5-1 and TRBJ1-1; D is unresolved. Germline V CDR1 and CDR2: SGHRS, YFSETQ. The CDR3 spans 16 residues. The V end lost 4 bases, the J end lost 0 bases, and 16 bases lay between the germline ends. The CDR3, as DNA: TGCGCCAGCAGCCAGGACCTGGGAGGAGTGAACACTGAAGCTTTCTTT. Translating gives CASSQDLGGVNTEAFF.

This clonotype was seen at least ten times. The chain carries TRBV6-1 and TRBJ2-2, with TRBD1 matching over 8 bases. The V segment lost 7 bases and the J segment 3 bases; nucleotides outside the gene matches: 7. Per germline, CDR1 MNHNS and CDR2 SASEGT. The CDR3 is made up of 15 amino acids. CDR3 residues: CASINGQGYTGELFF. The CDR3 DNA reads TGTGCCAGCATTAACGGACAGGGATACACCGGGGAGCTGTTTTTT.

This clonotype was counted many times. The chain links TRBV20-1 to TRBJ2-3, with D perhaps matching TRBD2 (6 bases). This CDR3 contains 13 residues. Germline V gene sequence: CDR1 DFQATT, CDR2 SNEGSKA (reference sequence). Trimming took 3 bases from V and 6 from J, leaving 13 bases between them. CDR3 amino acids: CSASGAGWDTQYF. CDR3 nucleotides: TGCAGTGCTAGCGGGGCGGGGTGGGATACGCAGTATTTT.

The chain is built from TRBV10-3 and TRBJ2-1; 10 nucleotides match TRBD1. This CDR3 has 14 amino acids. V lost 6 bases to trimming and J lost 4 bases; unmatched junction nucleotides: 3. The germline V gene has CDR1 ENHRY and CDR2 SYGVKD. The CDR3 DNA reads as TGTGCCATCAGCCGGGACAGGGGATACAATGAGCAGTTCTTC. Translating it yields CAISRDRGYNEQFF.

V gene TRBV10-3 combines with J gene TRBJ2-5; 9 bases agree with TRBD1. V lost 3 bases and J lost 2; bases outside the gene matches: 4. In germline, CDR1 is ENHRY, CDR2 SYGVKD. The CDR3 contains 15 residues. CDR3 sequence (DNA): TGTGCCATCAGTGATAACAGGGGGCCGCAAGAGACCCAGTACTTC. This sequence encodes CAISDNRGPQETQYF.

The chain couples TRBV3-1 to TRBJ2-2; 8 bases are a match to TRBD2. CDR1 and CDR2 from the germline V gene are LGHDT and YNNKEL (reference sequence). CDR3 length equals 18 residues. Losses at the gene ends were 2 bases for V and 2 bases for J; bases not matched to a gene: 10. CDR3: CASSQWVLAGSNTGELFF. Written as DNA, the CDR3 is TGTGCCAGCAGCCAATGGGTCCTAGCGGGCAGTAACACCGGGGAGCTGTTTTTT.

This chain connects TRBV9 to TRBJ2-6, with a possible D match to TRBD2 (6 bases). The CDR3 length is 17 residues. CDR1 and CDR2 from the germline V gene are SGDLS and YYNGEE. V lost 2 bases to trimming and J lost 0 bases, with 12 bases between them. CDR3 nucleotides: TGTGCCAGCAGCGTGGAAATCGGGAGCTCTGGGGCCAACGTCCTGACTTTC. It is translated as CASSVEIGSSGANVLTF.

This clonotype was recorded many times. The chain is built from TRBV13 and TRBJ2-7; D may be TRBD1 or TRBD2 (6 bases each). CDR1 and CDR2 from the germline V gene are PRHDT and FYEKMQ (reference sequence). The CDR3 is 15 amino acids. V gave up 4 bases and J gave up 0 bases, with 13 bases separating them. CDR3 nucleotide sequence: TGTGCCAGCAGCTCGAGGGGGGCACGCTCCTACGAGCAGTACTTC. It translates to CASSSRGARSYEQYF.

This clonotype was counted many times. V usage is TRBV9 and J usage is TRBJ1-1; TRBD1 aligns across 8 bases. In germline, CDR1 is SGDLS, CDR2 YYNGEE. The CDR3 totals 16 residues. V lost 3 bases, J lost 0 bases, and 7 bases stayed unmatched. CDR3 sequence (DNA): TGTGCCAGCAGCGCCGGGACAGGCTACATGAACACTGAAGCTTTCTTT. This gives the protein CASSAGTGYMNTEAFF.

The chain uses TRBV6-4 and TRBJ2-3; maybe TRBD2 (5 bases). V dropped 10 bases and J dropped 0 bases, with 14 bases sitting between them. Looked up from germline, CDR1 is MRHNA and CDR2 is SNTAGT. This CDR3 is 14 amino acids long. Written as DNA, the CDR3 is TGTGCCACCCAACCCAGCGGAAGCACAGATACGCAGTATTTT. Its protein product is CATQPSGSTDTQYF.

This clonotype was counted ten times or more. V is TRBV11-2 and J is TRBJ2-1; 7 bases agree with TRBD1. This CDR3 is 13 amino acids long. The trim removed 5 bases at V and 4 bases at J, leaving 2 bases unmatched. CDR1 and CDR2 (germline): SGHAT, FQNNGV. The DNA for the CDR3 is TGTGCCAGCAGCATGACAGGGTACAATGAGCAGTTCTTC. This codes for CASSMTGYNEQFF.

The chain uses TRBV4-1 and TRBJ2-5; D possibly corresponds to TRBD1 (6 bases). V lost 0 bases to trimming and J lost 6 bases, with 20 bases between them. Germline lookup yields CDR1 MGHRA and CDR2 YSYEKL. The CDR3 covers 17 residues. CDR3 nucleotide sequence: TGCGCCAGCAGCCAAGACCCGACAGGTGCTATTATGAAGACCCAGTACTTC. Residues: CASSQDPTGAIMKTQYF.

The CDR3 DNA reads TGTGCCAGCAGCTGGGGAGGGAGAAGCAATCAGCCCCAGCATTTT. It is translated as CASSWGGRSNQPQHF. The rearrangement links TRBV5-6 to TRBJ1-5; no clear D. From germline, CDR1 is SGHDT and CDR2 YYEEEE. With 3 bases removed from V and 1 base from J, the gap between germline ends came to 11 bases. This CDR3 contains 15 residues.

The chain has TRBV2 and TRBJ2-1; TRBD2 matches 11 bases. The CDR3 covers 16 residues. Trimming removed 6 bases from V and 8 bases from J; junction bases left unmatched: 12. The germline V gene has CDR1 SNHLY and CDR2 FYNNEI. DNA of the CDR3: TGTGCCAGCAGGGGCCCAGGGACTAGCGGACTCGATGAGCAGTTCTTC. Amino acids: CASRGPGTSGLDEQFF.

This clonotype has a handful of counts. The chain couples TRBV11-3 to TRBJ2-6; the D gene could be TRBD1 or TRBD2 (6 bases each). The CDR3 consists of 15 residues. Trimming stripped 5 bases from V and 0 bases from J, with 8 bases between. Per germline, CDR1 SGHNT and CDR2 YENEEA. Written as DNA, the CDR3 is TGTGCCAGCAGCCCGGGGGCCTCTGGGGCCAACGTCCTGACTTTC. Translated, it gives CASSPGASGANVLTF. The full variable domain, with the rest looked up from reference TRBV11-3 and TRBJ2-6, is EAGVVQSPRYKIIEKKQPVAFWCNPISGHNTLYWYLQNLGQGPELLIRYENEEAVDDSQLPKDRFSAERLKGVDSTLKIQPAELGDSAVYLCASSPGASGANVLTFGAGSRLTVL.

The chain couples TRBV4-1 to TRBJ2-7, with 8 bases lining up with TRBD1. Germline-derived CDR1 and CDR2 are MGHRA and YSYEKL. V shed 1 base, J shed 2 bases, and the junction held 4 bases outside the gene matches. CDR3 length: 15 amino acids. CDR3 DNA: TGCGCCAGCAGCCAAGCAGGACAGGGCGCCTACGAGCAGTACTTC. Translation gives CASSQAGQGAYEQYF.

This clonotype has at least ten counts. V and J are TRBV6-1 and TRBJ1-2, with D unresolved. Trimming stripped 1 base from V and 3 bases from J, with 0 bases between. The CDR3 is 11 amino acids. Germline V gene lookup returns CDR1 MNHNS and CDR2 SASEGT. CDR3 sequence (DNA): TGTGCCAGCAGTGAAGACTATGGCTACACCTTC. Its translation is CASSEDYGYTF.

The sample holds a few counts of this clonotype. The chain recombines TRBV28 with TRBJ2-1; 10 bases are shared with TRBD1. V trimming: 6 bases; J trimming: 5 bases; junction bases outside the gene matches: 7. CDR1 is MDHEN, CDR2 SYDVKM, per germline. This CDR3 is built from 15 residues. The CDR3: CASRLSGTGDNEQFF. The DNA for the CDR3 is TGTGCCAGCAGACTATCCGGGACAGGGGACAATGAGCAGTTCTTC.

The chain is built from TRBV28 and TRBJ2-5; 8 bases match TRBD1. V lost 5 bases and J lost 5; bases outside the gene matches: 10. The CDR3 is made up of 15 amino acids. Germline CDR1 reads MDHEN; CDR2 reads SYDVKM. This chain's CDR3 is CASSRDRGRGETQYF. CDR3 DNA sequence: TGTGCCAGCAGTAGAGACAGGGGAAGGGGGGAGACCCAGTACTTC.

At least ten counts were recorded for this clonotype. V and J are TRBV30 and TRBJ2-1; maybe TRBD1 (5 bases). The CDR3 covers 12 residues. Germline CDR1 GTSNPN, CDR2 SVGIG (reference sequence). V dropped 1 base and J dropped 6 bases, with 7 bases sitting between them. CDR3 sequence reads: CAWSAGPNEQFF. CDR3 DNA: TGTGCCTGGAGTGCAGGGCCCAATGAGCAGTTCTTC.

In regard to this clonotype: A much bigger clone sits one base away, suggesting this may be a read error. The J gene is TRBJ1-5, the V gene TRBV6-1; D is unresolved. Germline CDR1 reads MNHNS; CDR2 reads SASEGT. V was clipped by 4 bases and J by 0 bases, with 7 bases between them. CDR3 length equals 14 residues. The CDR3 sequence: CASSASNSNQPQHF. The CDR3 DNA sequence: TGTGCCAGCAGTGCCAGTAATAGCAATCAGCCCCAGCATTTT.

This clonotype appeared once. This chain connects TRBV20-1 to TRBJ1-5; 7 bases line up with TRBD1. Germline lookup yields CDR1 DFQATT and CDR2 SNEGSKA (reference sequence). The trim removed 2 bases at V and 0 bases at J, leaving 7 bases unmatched. This CDR3 region has 16 residues. CDR3 residues: CSARSRDRLSNQPQHF. The CDR3 DNA reads TGCAGTGCTAGAAGCCGGGACAGACTTAGCAATCAGCCCCAGCATTTT.